Listed below are T cell receptor beta chains from one sample, sequenced in a study of blood T cell repertoires in COVID-19. Here immunoSEQ multiplex PCR was the method, and the copy in TCRdb shows in-frame clones only, minus some. The sample lists approximately 150,000 clones, around 88% seen once, with about 5% in the top ten. The sequenced material came from peripheral blood. The receptor source for this set is a human donor in a cohort sampled during active COVID-19. Both conserved end residues are part of each CDR3. D genes are given only for firm matches. Clone size, where shown, is once, few, many, or a class for clones that have expanded.

clone size	V gene	J gene	D gene	CDR3 DNA	CDR3 protein
.	TRBV28	TRBJ2-3	TRBD1	TGTGCCATTTCACACAGGGGTATGAGCACAGATACGCAGTATTTT	CAISHRGMSTDTQYF
.	TRBV24-1	TRBJ1-1	.	TGTGCCACCAACCTATTTACCAGGGCAGGACGGGTTGGGAACACTGAAGCTTTCTTT	CATNLFTRAGRVGNTEAFF
few	TRBV30	TRBJ2-1	.	TGTGCCTGGAGTGTTAGAATCGAGCAGTTCTTC	CAWSVRIEQFF
.	TRBV6-5	TRBJ1-2	TRBD1	TGTGCCAGCACTACAATAACAGGGGGCAGCTATGGCTACACCTTC	CASTTITGGSYGYTF
few	TRBV12-3/TRBV12-4	TRBJ2-7	TRBD1	TGTGCCAGCAGTTTGACAGGGCCCAGCGAGCAGTACTTC	CASSLTGPSEQYF
.	TRBV5-1	TRBJ2-2	.	TGCGCCGGCTGCAAAACAGGGATCGACACCGGGGAGCTGTTTTTT	CAGCKTGIDTGELFF
.	TRBV7-2	TRBJ1-3	TRBD1	TGTGCCAGCAGCCCACGCCCGGACAGGATTAATTCTGGAAACACCATATATTTT	CASSPRPDRINSGNTIYF
once	TRBV6-2/TRBV6-3	TRBJ2-1	TRBD1	TGTGCCAGCAGTACGGGACAGGGCTCCTACAATGAGCAGTTCTTC	CASSTGQGSYNEQFF
.	TRBV7-9	TRBJ2-1	TRBD1	TGTGCCAGCAGCCGGACAGGGGGCATGAACAATGAGCAGTTCTTC	CASSRTGGMNNEQFF
.	TRBV10-3	TRBJ2-3	TRBD2	TGTGCCATCGGGACCCTACTAGCGGGGGTAGCGGATACGCAGTATTTT	CAIGTLLAGVADTQYF
.	TRBV29-1	TRBJ2-5	.	TGCAGCGCCCCGGGACTAGTCTCAGGGGGAGAGACCCAGTACTTC	CSAPGLVSGGETQYF
.	TRBV19	TRBJ1-5	.	TGTGCCAGTAGTATAGGGGGGGGTCAGCCCCAGCATTTT	CASSIGGGQPQHF
.	TRBV24-1	TRBJ1-5	.	TGTGCCACCAGTGATCTCCCCAACAGAAGGAATAGCAATCAGCCCCAGCATTTT	CATSDLPNRRNSNQPQHF
.	TRBV6-2/TRBV6-3	TRBJ2-5	TRBD2	TGTGCCAGCAGTTACTCGCGACTAGCGGCCCAAGAGACCCAGTACTTC	CASSYSRLAAQETQYF
few	TRBV5-1	TRBJ2-7	TRBD1	TGCGCCAGCAGCTTCCCCGACAGGGGGTACTACGAGCAGTACTTC	CASSFPDRGYYEQYF
once	TRBV18	TRBJ2-3	.	TGTGCCAGCTCACTTTGGCAGGGGGGTACAGATACGCAGTATTTT	CASSLWQGGTDTQYF